This entry describes one T cell receptor beta chain. This record belongs to a study of blood T cell repertoires in COVID-19. Study summary: Whether acute or convalescent, the COVID-19 samples came from the United States, Italy and Spain.

Clones were read by immunoSEQ multiplex PCR, and TCRdb kept only the in-frame ones, dropping some. The table has approximately 68,000 clones, about nine tenths seen once. Looked up from germline, CDR1 is LGHNA and CDR2 is YNFKEQ. CDR3 size: 18 residues. Trimming cost V 1 base and J 7 bases; bases outside gene matches: 15. The sequence derives from a man aged 45-60 years with active COVID-19. The V and J genes are TRBV4-2 and TRBJ2-4; 8 bases are shared with TRBD2. Sequenced material: peripheral blood. CDR3 sequence reads: CASSQGSGGVRGYNIQYF. Here the CDR3 DNA reads TGTGCCAGCAGCCAAGGGTCGGGAGGGGTCAGAGGATATAACATTCAGTACTTC.